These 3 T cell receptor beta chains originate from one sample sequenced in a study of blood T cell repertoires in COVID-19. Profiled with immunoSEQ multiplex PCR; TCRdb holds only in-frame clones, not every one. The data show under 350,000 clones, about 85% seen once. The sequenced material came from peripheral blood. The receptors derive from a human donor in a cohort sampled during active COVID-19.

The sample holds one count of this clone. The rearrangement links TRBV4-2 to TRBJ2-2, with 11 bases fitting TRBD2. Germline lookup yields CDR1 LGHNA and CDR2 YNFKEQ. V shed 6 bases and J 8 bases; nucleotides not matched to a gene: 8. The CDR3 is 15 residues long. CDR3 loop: CASSTLAGGGGELFF. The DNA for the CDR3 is TGTGCCAGCAGTACTCTAGCGGGAGGAGGTGGGGAGCTGTTTTTT.

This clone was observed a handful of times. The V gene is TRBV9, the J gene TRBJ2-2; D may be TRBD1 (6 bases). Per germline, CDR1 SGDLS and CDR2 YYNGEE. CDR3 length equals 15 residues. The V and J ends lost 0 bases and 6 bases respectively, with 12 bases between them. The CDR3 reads CASSVGVSGAGELFF. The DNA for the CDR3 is TGTGCCAGCAGCGTAGGAGTATCAGGGGCCGGGGAGCTGTTTTTT.

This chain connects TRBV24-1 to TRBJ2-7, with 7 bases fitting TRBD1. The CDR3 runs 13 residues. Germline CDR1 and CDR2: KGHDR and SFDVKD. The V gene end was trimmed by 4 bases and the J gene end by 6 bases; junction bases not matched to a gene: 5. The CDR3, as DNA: TGTGCCACCAGTGAGCCGACAGGGTTCGAGCAGTACTTC. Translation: CATSEPTGFEQYF.